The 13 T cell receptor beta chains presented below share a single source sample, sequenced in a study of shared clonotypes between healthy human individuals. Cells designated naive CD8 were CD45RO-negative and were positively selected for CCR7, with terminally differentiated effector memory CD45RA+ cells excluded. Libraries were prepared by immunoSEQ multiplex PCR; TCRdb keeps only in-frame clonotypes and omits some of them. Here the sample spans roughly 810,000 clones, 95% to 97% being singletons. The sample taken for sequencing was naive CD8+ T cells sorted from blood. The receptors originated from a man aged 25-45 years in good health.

The CDR3 loop is CASSIGKRTTRYNEQFF. The CDR3 DNA follows: TGTGCCAGTAGTATCGGAAAGCGAACCACGCGATACAATGAGCAGTTCTTC. The chain links TRBV19 to TRBJ2-1; D gene ambiguous. Per the germline V gene, CDR1 is LNHDA and CDR2 is SQIVND (reference sequence). The CDR3 is made up of 17 amino acids. The ends were cut back, 3 bases at V and 4 bases at J, with 19 bases in the middle.

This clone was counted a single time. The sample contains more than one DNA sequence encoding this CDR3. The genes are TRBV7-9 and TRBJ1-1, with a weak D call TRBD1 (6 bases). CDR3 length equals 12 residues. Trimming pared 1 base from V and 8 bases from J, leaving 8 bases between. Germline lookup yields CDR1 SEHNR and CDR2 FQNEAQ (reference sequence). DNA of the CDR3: TGTGCCAGCAGCTTAGATGGGACAGAAGCTTTCTTT. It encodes CASSLDGTEAFF.

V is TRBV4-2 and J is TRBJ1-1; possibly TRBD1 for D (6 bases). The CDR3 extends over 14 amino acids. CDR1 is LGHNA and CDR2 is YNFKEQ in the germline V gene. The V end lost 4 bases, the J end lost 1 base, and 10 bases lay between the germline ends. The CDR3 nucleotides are TGTGCCAGCAGCCTGGGACAAGGGAACACTGAAGCTTTCTTT. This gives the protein CASSLGQGNTEAFF.

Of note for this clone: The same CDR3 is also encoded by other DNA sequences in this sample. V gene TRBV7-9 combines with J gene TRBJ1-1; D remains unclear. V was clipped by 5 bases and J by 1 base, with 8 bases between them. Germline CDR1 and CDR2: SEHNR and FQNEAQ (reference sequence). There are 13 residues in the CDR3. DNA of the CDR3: TGTGCCAGCAGCCCTGACGGGAACACTGAAGCTTTCTTT. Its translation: CASSPDGNTEAFF.

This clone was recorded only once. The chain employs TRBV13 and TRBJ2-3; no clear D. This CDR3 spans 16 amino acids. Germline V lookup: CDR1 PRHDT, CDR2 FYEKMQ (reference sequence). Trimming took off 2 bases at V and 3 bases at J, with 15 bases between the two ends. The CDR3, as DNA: TGTGCCAGCAGCTTAAAGGCAAGGCCCCGGACAGATACGCAGTATTTT. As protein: CASSLKARPRTDTQYF.

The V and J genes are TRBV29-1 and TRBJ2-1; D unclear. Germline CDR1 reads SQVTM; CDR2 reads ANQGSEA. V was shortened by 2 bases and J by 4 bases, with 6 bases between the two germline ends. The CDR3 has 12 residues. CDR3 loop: CSVEFRYNEQFF. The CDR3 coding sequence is TGCAGCGTTGAATTCCGGTACAATGAGCAGTTCTTC.

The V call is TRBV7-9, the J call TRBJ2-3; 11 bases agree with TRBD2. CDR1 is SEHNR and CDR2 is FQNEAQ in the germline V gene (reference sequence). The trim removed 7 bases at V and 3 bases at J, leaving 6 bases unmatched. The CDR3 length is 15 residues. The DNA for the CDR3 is TGTGCCAGCACCCCGACTAGCGGGATAACAGATACGCAGTATTTT. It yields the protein CASTPTSGITDTQYF. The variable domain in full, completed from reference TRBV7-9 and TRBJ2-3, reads DTGVSQNPRHKITKRGQNVTFRCDPISEHNRLYWYRQTLGQGPEFLTYFQNEAQLEKSRLLSDRFSAERPKGSFSTLEIQRTEQGDSAMYLCASTPTSGITDTQYFGPGTRLTVL.

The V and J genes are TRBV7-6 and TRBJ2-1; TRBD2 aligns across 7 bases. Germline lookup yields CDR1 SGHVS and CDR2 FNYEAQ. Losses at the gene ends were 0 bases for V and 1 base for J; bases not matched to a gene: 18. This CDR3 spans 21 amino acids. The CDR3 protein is CASSLAPLEISGFSSYNEQFF. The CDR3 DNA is TGTGCCAGCAGCTTAGCGCCTCTAGAAATTAGCGGGTTCAGTTCCTACAATGAGCAGTTCTTC.

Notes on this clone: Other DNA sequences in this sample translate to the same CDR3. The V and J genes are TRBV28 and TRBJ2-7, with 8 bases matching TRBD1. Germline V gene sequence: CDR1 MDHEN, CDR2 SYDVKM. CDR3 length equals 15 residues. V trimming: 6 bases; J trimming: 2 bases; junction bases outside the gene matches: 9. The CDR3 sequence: CASSTPGQETYEQYF. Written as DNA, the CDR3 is TGTGCCAGCAGCACGCCGGGACAGGAGACCTACGAGCAGTACTTC.

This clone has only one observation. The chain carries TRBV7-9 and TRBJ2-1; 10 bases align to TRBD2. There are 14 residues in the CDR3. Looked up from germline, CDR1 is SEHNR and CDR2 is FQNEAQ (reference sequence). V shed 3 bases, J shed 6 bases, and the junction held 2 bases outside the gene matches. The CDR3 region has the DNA TGTGCCAGCAGCTTGACTAGCGGGCTCAATGAGCAGTTCTTC. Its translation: CASSLTSGLNEQFF. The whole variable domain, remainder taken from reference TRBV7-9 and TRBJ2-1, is DTGVSQNPRHKITKRGQNVTFRCDPISEHNRLYWYRQTLGQGPEFLTYFQNEAQLEKSRLLSDRFSAERPKGSFSTLEIQRTEQGDSAMYLCASSLTSGLNEQFFGPGTRLTVL.

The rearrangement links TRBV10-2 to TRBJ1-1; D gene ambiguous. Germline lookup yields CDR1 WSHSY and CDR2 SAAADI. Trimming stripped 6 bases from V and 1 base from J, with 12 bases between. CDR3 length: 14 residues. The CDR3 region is CASRLTESNTEAFF. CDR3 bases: TGCGCCAGCAGATTAACAGAATCGAACACTGAAGCTTTCTTT.

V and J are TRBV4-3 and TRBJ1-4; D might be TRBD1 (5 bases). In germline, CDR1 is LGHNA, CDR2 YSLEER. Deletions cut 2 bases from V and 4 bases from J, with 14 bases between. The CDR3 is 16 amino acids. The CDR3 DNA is TGCGCCAGCAGCCAAAAGTTTCCAGGGTATAATGAAAAACTGTTTTTT. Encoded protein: CASSQKFPGYNEKLFF.

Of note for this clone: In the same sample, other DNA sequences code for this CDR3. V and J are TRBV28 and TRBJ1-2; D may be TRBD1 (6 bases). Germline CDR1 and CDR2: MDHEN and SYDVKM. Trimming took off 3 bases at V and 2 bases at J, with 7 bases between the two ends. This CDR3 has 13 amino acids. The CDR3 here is CASSFQGNYGYTF. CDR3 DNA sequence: TGTGCCAGCAGTTTCCAGGGGAACTATGGCTACACCTTC.